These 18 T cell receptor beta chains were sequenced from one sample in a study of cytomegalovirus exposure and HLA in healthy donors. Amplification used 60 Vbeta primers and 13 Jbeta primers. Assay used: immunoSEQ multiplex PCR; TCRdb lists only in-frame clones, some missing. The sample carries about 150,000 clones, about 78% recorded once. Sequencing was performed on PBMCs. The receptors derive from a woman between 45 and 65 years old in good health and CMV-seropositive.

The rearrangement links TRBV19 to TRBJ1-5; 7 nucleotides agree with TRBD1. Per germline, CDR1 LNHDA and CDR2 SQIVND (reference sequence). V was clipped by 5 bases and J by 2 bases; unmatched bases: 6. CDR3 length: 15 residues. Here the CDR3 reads CASSPEGAGNQPQHF. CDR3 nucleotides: TGTGCCAGTAGTCCAGAGGGGGCAGGCAATCAGCCCCAGCATTTT.

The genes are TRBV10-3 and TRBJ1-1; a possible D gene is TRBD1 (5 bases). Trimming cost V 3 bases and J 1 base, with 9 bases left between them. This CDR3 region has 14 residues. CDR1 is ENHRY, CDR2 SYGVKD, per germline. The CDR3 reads CAISELTGNTEAFF. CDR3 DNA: TGTGCCATCAGTGAATTAACAGGGAACACTGAAGCTTTCTTT.

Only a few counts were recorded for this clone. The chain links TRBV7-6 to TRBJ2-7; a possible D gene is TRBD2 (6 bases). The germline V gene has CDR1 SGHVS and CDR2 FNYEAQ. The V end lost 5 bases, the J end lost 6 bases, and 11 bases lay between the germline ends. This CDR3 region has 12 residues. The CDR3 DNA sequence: TGTGCCAGCAGCAACGCGGGGATCGAGCAGTACTTC. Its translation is CASSNAGIEQYF.

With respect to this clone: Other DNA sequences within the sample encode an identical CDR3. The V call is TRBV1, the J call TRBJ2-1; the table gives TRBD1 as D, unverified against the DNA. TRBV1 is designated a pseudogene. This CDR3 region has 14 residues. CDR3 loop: CTSSQWDRANEQFF. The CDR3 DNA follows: TGCACCAGCAGCCAGTGGGACAGGGCCAATGAGCAGTTCTTC.

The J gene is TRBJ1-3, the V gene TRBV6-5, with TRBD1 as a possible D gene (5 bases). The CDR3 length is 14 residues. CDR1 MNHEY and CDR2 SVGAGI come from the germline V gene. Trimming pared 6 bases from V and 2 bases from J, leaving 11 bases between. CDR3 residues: CASSRGGAGNTIYF. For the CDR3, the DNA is TGTGCCAGCAGCCGGGGGGGTGCTGGAAACACCATATATTTT.

The CDR3 region has the DNA TGTGCCAGCAGCGGCACAAGTTATGGCTACACCTTC. It encodes CASSGTSYGYTF. The genes are TRBV7-8 and TRBJ1-2; D remains unclear. The CDR3 spans 12 residues. The germline V gene has CDR1 SGHVS and CDR2 FQNEAQ. The V gene lost 5 bases and the J gene lost 5 bases, with 9 bases spanning the gap.

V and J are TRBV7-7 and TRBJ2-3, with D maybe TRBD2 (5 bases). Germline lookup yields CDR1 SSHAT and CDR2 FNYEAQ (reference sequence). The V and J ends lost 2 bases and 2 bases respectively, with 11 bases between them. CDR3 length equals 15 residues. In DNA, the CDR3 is TGTGCCAGCAGCTTAACCGACGGGGTCACAGATACGCAGTATTTT. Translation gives CASSLTDGVTDTQYF.

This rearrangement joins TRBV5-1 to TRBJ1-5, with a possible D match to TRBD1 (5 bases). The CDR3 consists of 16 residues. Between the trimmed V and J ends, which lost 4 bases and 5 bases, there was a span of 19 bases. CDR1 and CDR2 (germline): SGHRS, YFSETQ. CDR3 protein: CASSPWGGEGDQPQHF. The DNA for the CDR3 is TGCGCCAGCAGCCCCTGGGGGGGAGAGGGTGATCAGCCCCAGCATTTT. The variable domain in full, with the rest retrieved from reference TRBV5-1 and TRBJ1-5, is KAGVTQTPRYLIKTRGQQVTLSCSPISGHRSVSWYQQTPGQGLQFLFEYFSETQRNKGNFPGRFSGRQFSNSRSEMNVSTLELGDSALYLCASSPWGGEGDQPQHFGDGTRLSIL.

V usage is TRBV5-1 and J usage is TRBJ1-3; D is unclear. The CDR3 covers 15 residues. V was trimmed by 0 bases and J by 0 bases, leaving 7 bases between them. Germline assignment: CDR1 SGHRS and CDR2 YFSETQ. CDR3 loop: CASSLGASSGNTIYF. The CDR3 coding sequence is TGCGCCAGCAGCTTGGGGGCGAGCTCTGGAAACACCATATATTTT.

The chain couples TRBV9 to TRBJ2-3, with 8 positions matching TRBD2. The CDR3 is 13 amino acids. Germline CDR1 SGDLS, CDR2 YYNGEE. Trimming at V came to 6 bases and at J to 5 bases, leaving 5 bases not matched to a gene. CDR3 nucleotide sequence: TGTGCCAGCAATAACGGGGGGGGAGATACGCAGTATTTT. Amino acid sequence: CASNNGGGDTQYF.

The DNA of the CDR3 is TGTGCCAGCAGCTTGGAGCGGAACTATGGCTACACCTTC. It specifies CASSLERNYGYTF. The rearrangement joins TRBV5-6 to TRBJ1-2; D gene uncertain. Germline loops: CDR1 SGHDT, CDR2 YYEEEE. The CDR3 consists of 13 residues. Deletions cut 0 bases from V and 2 bases from J, with 5 bases between.

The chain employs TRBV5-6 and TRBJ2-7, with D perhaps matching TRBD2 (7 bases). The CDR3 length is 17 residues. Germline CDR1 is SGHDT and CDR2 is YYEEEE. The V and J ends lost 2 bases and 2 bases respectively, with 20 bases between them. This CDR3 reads CASSFRRDRGGAYEQYF. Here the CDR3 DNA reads TGTGCCAGCAGCTTTAGACGGGATAGGGGGGGGGCCTACGAGCAGTACTTC. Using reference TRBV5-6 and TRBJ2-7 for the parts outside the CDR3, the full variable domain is DAGVTQSPTHLIKTRGQQVTLRCSPKSGHDTVSWYQQALGQGPQFIFQYYEEEERQRGNFPDRFSGHQFPNYSSELNVNALLLGDSALYLCASSFRRDRGGAYEQYFGPGTRLTVT.

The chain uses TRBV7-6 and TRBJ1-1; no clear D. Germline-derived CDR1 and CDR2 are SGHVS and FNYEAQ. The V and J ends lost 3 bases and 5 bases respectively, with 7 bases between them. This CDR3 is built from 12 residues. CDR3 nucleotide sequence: TGTGCCAGCAGCTTCCCCGGGACTGAAGCTTTCTTT. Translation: CASSFPGTEAFF.

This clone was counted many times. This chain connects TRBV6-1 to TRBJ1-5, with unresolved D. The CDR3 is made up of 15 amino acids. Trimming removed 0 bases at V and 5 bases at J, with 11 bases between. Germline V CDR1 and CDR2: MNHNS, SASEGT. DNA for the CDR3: TGTGCCAGCAGTGAAGCGGGAGCGGCCCATCAGCCCCAGCATTTT. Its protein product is CASSEAGAAHQPQHF.

The CDR3 reads CASSPDGPGNTEAFF. The CDR3 coding sequence is TGTGCCAGCAGCCCCGATGGGCCTGGGAACACTGAAGCTTTCTTT. The chain uses TRBV7-9 and TRBJ1-1; the D is unclear. There are 15 residues in the CDR3. V was pared by 5 bases and J by 1 base, with 14 bases between. Germline V lookup: CDR1 SEHNR, CDR2 FQNEAQ (reference sequence).

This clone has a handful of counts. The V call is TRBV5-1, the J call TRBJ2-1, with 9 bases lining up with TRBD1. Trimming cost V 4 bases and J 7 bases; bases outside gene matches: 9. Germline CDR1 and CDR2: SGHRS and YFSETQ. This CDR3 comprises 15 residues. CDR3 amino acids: CASSPQGTGINEQFF. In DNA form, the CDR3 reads TGCGCCAGCAGCCCCCAAGGGACAGGGATTAATGAGCAGTTCTTC.

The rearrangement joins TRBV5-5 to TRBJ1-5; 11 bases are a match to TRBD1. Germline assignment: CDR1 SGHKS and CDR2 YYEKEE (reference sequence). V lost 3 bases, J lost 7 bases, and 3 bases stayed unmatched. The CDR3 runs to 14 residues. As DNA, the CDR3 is TGTGCCAGCAGCTCGGGACAGGGGGGACAGCCCCAGCATTTT. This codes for CASSSGQGGQPQHF.

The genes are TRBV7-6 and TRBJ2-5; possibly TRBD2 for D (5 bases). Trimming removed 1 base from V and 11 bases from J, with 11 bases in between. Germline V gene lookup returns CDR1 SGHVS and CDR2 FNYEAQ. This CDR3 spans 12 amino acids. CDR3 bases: TGTGCCAGCAGCTTAGACGGTGGGGAGCAGTACTTC. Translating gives CASSLDGGEQYF.